A selection of T cell receptor beta chains follows, all from one sample in a study of blood T cells in healthy people across ages. TCRdb independently ran MiXCR on the 5' RACE reads; one entry per CDR3 protein. The sample lists more than 1 million distinct CDR3 sequences, 35% to 55% seen once, with approximately 19% in the top ten. Sequencing input: blood. These receptors were obtained from a woman between 55 and 75 years old in good health. CDR3s include the opening cysteine and the closing phenylalanine or tryptophan. A D gene is named only where the DNA matches it firmly. Size values are once, few and many counts, or a class for expanded clones, and some rows have none.

TRBV24-1	few	TRBJ2-4	TRBD1	TGTGCCACCCAGGACAGGGGTTCCAAAAACATTCAGTACTTC	CATQDRGSKNIQYF
TRBV18	many	TRBJ2-5	NA	TGTGCCAGCTCACCAAGCGGGACACCCCAGAGAATTCAAGAGACCCAGTACTTC	CASSPSGTPQRIQETQYF
TRBV5-1	few	TRBJ2-5	NA	TGCGCCAGCGGACCACAAGAGACCCAGTACTTC	CASGPQETQYF
TRBV18	NA	TRBJ2-1	TRBD1	TGTGCCAGCTCACCGATAGACAGGGACAATGAGCAGTTCTTC	CASSPIDRDNEQFF
TRBV18	NA	TRBJ1-5	NA	TGTGCCAGCCGGCCAGGGCCCAATCAGCCCCAGCATTTT	CASRPGPNQPQHF
TRBV10-3	NA	TRBJ1-5	TRBD1	TGTGCCATCAGTGACGAGGACAGGGTCAATCAGCCCCAGCATTTT	CAISDEDRVNQPQHF
TRBV6-4	few	TRBJ2-3	TRBD2	TGTGCCAGCAGTGACTCAGTAGCGGGAGTTGGAGATACGCAGTATTTT	CASSDSVAGVGDTQYF
TRBV20-1	few	TRBJ2-4	TRBD2	TGCAGTGCTAGCGGGGGGGCCAAAAACATTCAGTACTTC	CSASGGAKNIQYF
TRBV2	NA	TRBJ2-7	NA	TGTGCCAGCAGGGAACTCAGTTACGAGCAGTACTTC	CASRELSYEQYF
TRBV6-6	few	TRBJ2-3	TRBD2	TGTGCCAGCAGCCCCGAGGGACTAGCATCCGCAGATACGCAGTATTTT	CASSPEGLASADTQYF
TRBV5-1	few	TRBJ2-7	NA	TGCGCCAGCAGCCATTCAAGGCCCAGGCTAAACGAGCAGTACTTC	CASSHSRPRLNEQYF
TRBV7-9	NA	TRBJ1-2	NA	TGTGCCAGCAGACAGGACGGGATTAACTATGGCTACACCTTC	CASRQDGINYGYTF
TRBV15	NA	TRBJ1-2	TRBD1	TGTGCCACCAGCAGAGCGGACAGGGGACATGGCTACACCTTC	CATSRADRGHGYTF
TRBV5-1	few	TRBJ2-5	TRBD2	TGCGCCAGCAGCCCGGGGGGACTAGCGGGAGCTGAGGAGCAGTACTTC	CASSPGGLAGAEEQYF
TRBV4-1	few	TRBJ2-1	TRBD2	TGCGCCAGCAGCCGTACCCGGACTAGCGGGAGGGATGATGAGCAGTTCTTC	CASSRTRTSGRDDEQFF
TRBV28	NA	TRBJ1-6	NA	TGTGCCAGCAGCCGGCCCTCTTCACCCCTCCACTTT	CASSRPSSPLHF
TRBV4-1	few	TRBJ2-5	NA	TGCGCCAGCAGCCAAGATGACGTCGGGGGAGAGACCCAGTACTTC	CASSQDDVGGETQYF
TRBV2	once	TRBJ2-7	NA	TGTGCCAGCAAGACAGACGCGGGCGAGCAGTACTTC	CASKTDAGEQYF
TRBV2	NA	TRBJ1-4	NA	TGTGCCAGCAGTGATATCACCGTTCGGGAAAAACTGTTTTTT	CASSDITVREKLFF
TRBV3-1	NA	TRBJ2-3	TRBD1	TGTGCCAGCAGGGGGACAGGGTTTAGCACAGATACGCAGTATTTT	CASRGTGFSTDTQYF
TRBV29-1	few	TRBJ2-1	NA	TGCAGCGTTGAAGGCAGGCACAATGAGCAGTTCTTC	CSVEGRHNEQFF
TRBV5-1	NA	TRBJ2-3	TRBD2	TGCGCCAGCAGCTTGCGGCTAGCGGAAGATACGCAGTATTTT	CASSLRLAEDTQYF
TRBV11-1	NA	TRBJ2-1	TRBD2	TGTGCCAGCAGCTTAGCGGCTAGCGGGACGGGGAGCGATGAGCAGTTCTTC	CASSLAASGTGSDEQFF
TRBV5-1	NA	TRBJ2-1	NA	TGCGCCAGCAGCTTGGAGGAGCGGAGCCCCTACAATGAGCAGTTCTTC	CASSLEERSPYNEQFF
TRBV15	NA	TRBJ2-2	NA	TGTGCCACCAGCAAGGGCGGAGACTACACCGGGGAGCTGTTTTTT	CATSKGGDYTGELFF